This entry is about one T cell receptor (beta chain). Its antigen is undetermined. Assay: immunoSEQ multiplex PCR; the TCRdb copy retains only in-frame clones and omits some. This sample has approximately 190,000 clones, with approximately 90% found just once. The sample originates from a study of T cell responses to AZD1222 COVID-19 vaccine. Study background: Second-dose recipients at about 4 or about 12 weeks were treated as one pooled group.

Study-level results: With dominance at 160-218 and 743-854, vaccine-associated CD4 TCRs spanned spike.

Deletions cut 4 bases from V and 0 bases from J, with 2 bases between. CDR1 is ENHRY, CDR2 SYGVKD, per germline. The CDR3 is made up of 12 amino acids. The clonotype comes from an adult in good health. Sequenced here: peripheral blood, sampled on day 0 of AZD1222 vaccination. J is TRBJ2-3 and V is TRBV10-3; D ambiguous. CDR3 sequence: CAISVSTDTQYF. The CDR3 DNA reads as TGTGCCATCAGTGTGAGCACAGATACGCAGTATTTT.